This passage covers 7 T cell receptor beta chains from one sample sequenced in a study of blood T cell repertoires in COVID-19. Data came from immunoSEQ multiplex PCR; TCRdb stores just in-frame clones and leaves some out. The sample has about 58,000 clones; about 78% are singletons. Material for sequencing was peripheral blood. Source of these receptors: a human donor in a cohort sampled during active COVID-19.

The CDR3 nucleotides are TGTGCCAGCAGCGAGGGACAGGCGACCTATGGCTACACCTTC. Translation: CASSEGQATYGYTF. The gene calls are TRBV9 and TRBJ1-2; 8 positions agree with TRBD1. The V gene end was trimmed by 3 bases and the J gene end by 4 bases; junction bases not matched to a gene: 5. Germline V gene lookup returns CDR1 SGDLS and CDR2 YYNGEE. This CDR3 has 14 residues.

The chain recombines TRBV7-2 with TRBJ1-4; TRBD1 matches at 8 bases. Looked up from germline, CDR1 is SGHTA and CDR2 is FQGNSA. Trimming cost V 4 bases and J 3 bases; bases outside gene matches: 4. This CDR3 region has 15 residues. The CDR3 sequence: CASSSDRGSNEKLFF. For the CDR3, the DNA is TGTGCCAGCAGCTCCGACAGGGGCTCTAATGAAAAACTGTTTTTT.

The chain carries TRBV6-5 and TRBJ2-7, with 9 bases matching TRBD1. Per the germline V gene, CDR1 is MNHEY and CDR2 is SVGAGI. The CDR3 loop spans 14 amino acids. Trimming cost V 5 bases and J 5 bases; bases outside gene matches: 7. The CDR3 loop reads CASSKQGAWDEQYF. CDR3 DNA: TGTGCCAGCAGTAAACAGGGGGCCTGGGACGAGCAGTACTTC.

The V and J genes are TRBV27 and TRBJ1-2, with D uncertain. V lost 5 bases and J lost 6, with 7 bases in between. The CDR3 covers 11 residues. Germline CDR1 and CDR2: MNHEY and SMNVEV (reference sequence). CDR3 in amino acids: CASSAGNGYTF. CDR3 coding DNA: TGTGCCAGCAGTGCAGGAAATGGCTACACCTTC.

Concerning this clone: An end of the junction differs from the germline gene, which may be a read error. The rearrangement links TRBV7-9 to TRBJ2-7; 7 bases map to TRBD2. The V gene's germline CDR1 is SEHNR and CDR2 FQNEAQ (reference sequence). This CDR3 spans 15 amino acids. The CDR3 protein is CASSLVLVQRGEQYF. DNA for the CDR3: TGTGCCAGCAGTTTAGTACTAGTGCAGCGGGGCGAGCAGTACTTC.

As DNA, the CDR3 is TGCGCCAGCAGCTTGGGGCCTGGAAACACCATATATTTT. Translation gives CASSLGPGNTIYF. The J gene is TRBJ1-3, the V gene TRBV5-1; D call uncertain. This CDR3 comprises 13 residues. The V end lost 0 bases, the J end lost 2 bases, and 3 bases lay between the germline ends. Germline-derived CDR1 and CDR2 are SGHRS and YFSETQ.

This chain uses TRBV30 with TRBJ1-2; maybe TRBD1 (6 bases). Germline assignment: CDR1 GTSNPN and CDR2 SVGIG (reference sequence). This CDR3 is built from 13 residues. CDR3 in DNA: TGTGCTGGAAGGGGGTTCGGCTTCTATGGCTACACCTTC. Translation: CAGRGFGFYGYTF.